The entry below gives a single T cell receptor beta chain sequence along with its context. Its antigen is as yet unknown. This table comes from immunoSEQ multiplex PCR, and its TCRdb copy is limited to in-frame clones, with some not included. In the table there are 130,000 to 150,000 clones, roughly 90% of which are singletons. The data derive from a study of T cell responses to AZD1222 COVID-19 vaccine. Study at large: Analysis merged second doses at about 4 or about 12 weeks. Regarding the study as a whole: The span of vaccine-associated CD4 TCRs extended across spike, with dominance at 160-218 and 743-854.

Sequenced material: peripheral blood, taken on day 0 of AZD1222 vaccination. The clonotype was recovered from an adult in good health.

Written as DNA, the CDR3 is TGTGCCACCTCCGGACAGGGAGCACCCCAAGAGACCCAGTACTTC. Encoded protein: CATSGQGAPQETQYF. This chain links TRBV15 with TRBJ2-5, with 8 bases identical to TRBD1. The CDR3 contains 15 residues. Germline assignment: CDR1 LNHNV and CDR2 YYDKDF (reference sequence). V lost 8 bases to trimming and J lost 1 base; unmatched junction nucleotides: 9.